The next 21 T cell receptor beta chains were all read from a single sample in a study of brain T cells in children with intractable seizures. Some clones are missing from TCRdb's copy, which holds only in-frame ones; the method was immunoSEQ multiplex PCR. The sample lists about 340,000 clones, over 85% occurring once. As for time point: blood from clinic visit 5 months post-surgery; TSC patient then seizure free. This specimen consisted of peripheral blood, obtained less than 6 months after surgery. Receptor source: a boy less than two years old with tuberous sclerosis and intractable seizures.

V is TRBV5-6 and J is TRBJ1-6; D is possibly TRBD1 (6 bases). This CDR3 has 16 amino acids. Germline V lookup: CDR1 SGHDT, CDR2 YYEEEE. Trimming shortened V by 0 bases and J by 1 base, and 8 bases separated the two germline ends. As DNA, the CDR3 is TGTGCCAGCAGCTTGGACAGGGTGTCCTATAATTCACCCCTCCACTTT. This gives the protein CASSLDRVSYNSPLHF.

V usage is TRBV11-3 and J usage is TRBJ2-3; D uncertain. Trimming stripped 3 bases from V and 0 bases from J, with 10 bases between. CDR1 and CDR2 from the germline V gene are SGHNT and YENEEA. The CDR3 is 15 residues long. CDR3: CASSFLESSTDTQYF. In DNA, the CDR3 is TGTGCCAGCAGCTTTTTGGAGAGTAGCACAGATACGCAGTATTTT.

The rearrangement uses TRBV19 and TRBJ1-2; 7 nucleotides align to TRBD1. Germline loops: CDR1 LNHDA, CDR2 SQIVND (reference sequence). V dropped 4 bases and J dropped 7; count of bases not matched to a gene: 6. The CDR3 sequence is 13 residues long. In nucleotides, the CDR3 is TGTGCCAGTAGTACGGACAGGTCCGGTGGCTACACCTTC. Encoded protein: CASSTDRSGGYTF.

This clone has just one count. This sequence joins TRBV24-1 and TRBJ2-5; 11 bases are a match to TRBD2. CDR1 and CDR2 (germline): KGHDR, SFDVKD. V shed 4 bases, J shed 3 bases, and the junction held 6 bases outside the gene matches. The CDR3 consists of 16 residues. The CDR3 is CATSDALGLAEETQYF. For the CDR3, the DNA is TGTGCCACCAGTGACGCCCTGGGACTAGCGGAAGAGACCCAGTACTTC.

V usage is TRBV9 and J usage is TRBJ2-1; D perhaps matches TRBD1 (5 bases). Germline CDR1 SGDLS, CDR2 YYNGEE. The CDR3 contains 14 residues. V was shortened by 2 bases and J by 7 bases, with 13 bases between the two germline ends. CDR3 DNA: TGTGCCAGCAGCGTCATAGACAGTTCTAATGAGCAGTTCTTC. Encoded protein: CASSVIDSSNEQFF.

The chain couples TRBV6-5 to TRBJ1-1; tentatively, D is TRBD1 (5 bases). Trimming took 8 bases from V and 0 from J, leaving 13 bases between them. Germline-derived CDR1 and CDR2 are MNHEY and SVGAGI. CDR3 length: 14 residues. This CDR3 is CASYEWGLNTEAFF. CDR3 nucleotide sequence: TGTGCCAGCTACGAATGGGGGTTGAACACTGAAGCTTTCTTT.

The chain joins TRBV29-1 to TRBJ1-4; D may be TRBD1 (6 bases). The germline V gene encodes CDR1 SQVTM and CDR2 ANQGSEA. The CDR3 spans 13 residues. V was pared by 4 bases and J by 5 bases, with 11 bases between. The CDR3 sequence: CSVGQAPNEKLFF. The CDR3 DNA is TGCAGCGTTGGACAGGCCCCGAATGAAAAACTGTTTTTT.

This CDR3 reads CASSLGPGQGNYYGYTF. The DNA of the CDR3 is TGTGCCAGCAGCTTAGGGCCGGGACAGGGGAATTACTATGGCTACACCTTC. The chain joins TRBV7-9 to TRBJ1-2; 10 positions match TRBD1. Germline lookup yields CDR1 SEHNR and CDR2 FQNEAQ (reference sequence). The J segment lost 3 bases and the V segment lost 1 base, leaving 8 bases of the junction unmatched. This CDR3 comprises 17 residues.

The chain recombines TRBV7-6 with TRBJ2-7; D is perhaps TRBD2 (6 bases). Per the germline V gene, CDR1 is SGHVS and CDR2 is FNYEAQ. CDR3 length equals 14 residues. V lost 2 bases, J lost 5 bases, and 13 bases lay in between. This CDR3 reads CASSLRSSDHEQYF. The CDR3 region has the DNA TGTGCCAGCAGCTTACGATCTAGCGACCACGAGCAGTACTTC.

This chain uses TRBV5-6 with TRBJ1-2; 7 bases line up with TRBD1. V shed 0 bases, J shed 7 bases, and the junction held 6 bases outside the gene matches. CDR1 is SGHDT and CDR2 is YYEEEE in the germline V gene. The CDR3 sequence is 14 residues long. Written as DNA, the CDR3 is TGTGCCAGCAGCTTGGGGACAGGACTTTCTGGCTACACCTTC. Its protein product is CASSLGTGLSGYTF.

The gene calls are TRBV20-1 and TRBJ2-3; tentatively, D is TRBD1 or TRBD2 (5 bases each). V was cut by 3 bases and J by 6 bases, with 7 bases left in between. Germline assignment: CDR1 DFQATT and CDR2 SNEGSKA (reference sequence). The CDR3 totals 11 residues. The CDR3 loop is CSASWGDTQYF. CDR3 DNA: TGCAGTGCTAGCTGGGGGGATACGCAGTATTTT.

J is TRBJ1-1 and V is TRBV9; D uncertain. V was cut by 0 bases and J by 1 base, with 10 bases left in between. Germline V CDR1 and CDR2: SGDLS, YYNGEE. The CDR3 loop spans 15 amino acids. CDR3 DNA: TGTGCCAGCAGCGTAGGCTTGAAGGAGAACACTGAAGCTTTCTTT. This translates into CASSVGLKENTEAFF.

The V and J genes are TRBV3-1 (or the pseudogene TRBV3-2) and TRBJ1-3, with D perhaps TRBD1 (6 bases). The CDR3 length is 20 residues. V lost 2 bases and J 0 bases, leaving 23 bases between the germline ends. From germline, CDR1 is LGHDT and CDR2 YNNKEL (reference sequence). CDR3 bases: TGTGCCAGCAGCCAACGTCCCGGACAGCCGACGGTGCGCTCTGGAAACACCATATATTTT. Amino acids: CASSQRPGQPTVRSGNTIYF.

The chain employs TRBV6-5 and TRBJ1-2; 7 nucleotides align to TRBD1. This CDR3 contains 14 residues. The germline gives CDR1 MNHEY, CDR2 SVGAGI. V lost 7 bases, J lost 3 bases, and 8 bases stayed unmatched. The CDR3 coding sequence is TGTGCCAGCAATCCAGGGGGGAAGGACTATGGCTACACCTTC. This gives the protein CASNPGGKDYGYTF.

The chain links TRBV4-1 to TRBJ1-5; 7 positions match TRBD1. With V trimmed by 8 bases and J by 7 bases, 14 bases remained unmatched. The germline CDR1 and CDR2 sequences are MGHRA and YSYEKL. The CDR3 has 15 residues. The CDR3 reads CASRYSGTEGQPQHF. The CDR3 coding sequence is TGCGCCAGCCGATATAGCGGGACAGAGGGGCAGCCCCAGCATTTT.

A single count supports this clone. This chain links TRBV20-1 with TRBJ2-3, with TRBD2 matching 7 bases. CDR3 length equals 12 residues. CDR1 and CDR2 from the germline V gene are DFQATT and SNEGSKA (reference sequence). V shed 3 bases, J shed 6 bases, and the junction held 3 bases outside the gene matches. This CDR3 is CSASRGGDTQYF. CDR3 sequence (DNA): TGCAGTGCTAGTAGGGGAGGGGATACGCAGTATTTT.

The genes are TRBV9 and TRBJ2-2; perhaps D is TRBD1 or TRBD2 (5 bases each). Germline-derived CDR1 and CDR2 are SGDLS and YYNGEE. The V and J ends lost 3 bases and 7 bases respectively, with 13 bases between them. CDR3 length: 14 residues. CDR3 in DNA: TGTGCCAGCAGCGCCACTAGGGGTGTCGGGGAGCTGTTTTTT. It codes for CASSATRGVGELFF.

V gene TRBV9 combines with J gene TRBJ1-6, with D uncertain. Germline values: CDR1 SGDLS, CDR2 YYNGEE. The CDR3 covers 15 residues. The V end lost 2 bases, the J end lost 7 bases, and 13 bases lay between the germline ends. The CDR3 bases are TGTGCCAGCAGCGTGGAGGACCCGGGCAATTCACCCCTCCACTTT. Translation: CASSVEDPGNSPLHF.

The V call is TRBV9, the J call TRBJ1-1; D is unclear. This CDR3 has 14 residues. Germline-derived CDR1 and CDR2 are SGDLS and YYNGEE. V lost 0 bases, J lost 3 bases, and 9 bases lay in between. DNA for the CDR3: TGTGCCAGCAGCGTAGTGCCCGTGGACACTGAAGCTTTCTTT. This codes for CASSVVPVDTEAFF.

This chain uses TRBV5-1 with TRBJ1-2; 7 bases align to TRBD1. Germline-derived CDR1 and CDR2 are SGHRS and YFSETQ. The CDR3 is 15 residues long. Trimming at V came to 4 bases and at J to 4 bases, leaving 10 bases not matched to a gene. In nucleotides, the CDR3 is TGCGCCAGCAGCCTCGCCTCGACAGGGATCTATGGCTACACCTTC. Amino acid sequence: CASSLASTGIYGYTF.

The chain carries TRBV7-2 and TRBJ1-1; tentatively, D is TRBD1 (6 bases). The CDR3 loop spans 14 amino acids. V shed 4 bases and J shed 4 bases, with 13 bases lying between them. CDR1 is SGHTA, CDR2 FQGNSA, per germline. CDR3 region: CASSSKGGGTEAFF. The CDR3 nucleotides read TGTGCCAGCAGCTCAAAGGGGGGAGGCACTGAAGCTTTCTTT.